The TCR beta chain under discussion was sequenced for a study of blood T cells in healthy people across ages. This CDR3 contains 17 residues. Losses at the gene ends were 5 bases for V and 0 bases for J; bases not matched to a gene: 9. Ranging in age from about 6 to 100, the donors were healthy Caucasian individuals from Russia. This clonotype came up a few times. The antigen is not known. A second PCR, run for about 7 to 11 cycles, used a sample-barcoded 5' primer plus a J-beta primer mix. Sequencing recovered at least 3 million CDR3-containing paired-end reads from each sample. TCRdb re-called the 5' RACE reads with MiXCR, one entry per CDR3 protein. The table has about 650,000 distinct CDR3 sequences, roughly 32% seen once. Regarding the study as a whole: More naive CD4+ cells and higher diversity marked long-lived donors relative to aged donors.

This chain uses TRBV12-3 or TRBV12-4 with TRBJ1-5; 8 bases fit TRBD1. This TCR was recovered from a woman older than 75 in good health. The specimen sequenced was blood. In DNA form, the CDR3 reads TGTGCCAGCAGTCAACTTCCGGGACAGGCTAGCAATCAGCCCCAGCATTTT. It is translated as CASSQLPGQASNQPQHF.